These 10 T cell receptor beta chains originate from one sample sequenced in a study of shared clonotypes between healthy human individuals. The table came from immunoSEQ multiplex PCR; TCRdb's copy has only in-frame clones and leaves some out. The top ten hold roughly 0.13% of the sample, which has some 2,000,000 clones, 90% to 95% seen once. The sequenced material came from naive CD4+ T cells sorted from blood. The subset is: CD45RA+ positively selected. These receptors came from a man between 18 and 35 years old in good health.

CDR3 sequence reads: CASSLEGIDNEQFF. The CDR3 bases are TGCGCCAGCAGCTTGGAAGGGATTGACAATGAGCAGTTCTTC. The chain joins TRBV5-1 to TRBJ2-1; D is unresolved. The germline V gene encodes CDR1 SGHRS and CDR2 YFSETQ. CDR3 length equals 14 residues. V was pared by 0 bases and J by 5 bases, with 9 bases between.

Remarks on this clone: One junction end disagrees with the germline gene, perhaps due to a read error. The chain couples TRBV7-7 to TRBJ2-5; TRBD1 matches 8 bases. The CDR3 extends over 15 amino acids. Germline-derived CDR1 and CDR2 are SSHAT and FNYEAQ (reference sequence). The DNA of the CDR3 is TGTGCTAGCAGCTATAGCAGGGGGCCCCAAGAGACCCAGTACTTC. It is translated as CASSYSRGPQETQYF.

J is TRBJ1-6 and V is TRBV9; D is unresolved. Trimming left V 1 base short and J 6 bases short, with 17 bases between. Germline values: CDR1 SGDLS, CDR2 YYNGEE. CDR3 size: 17 residues. The CDR3 sequence is CASSVILSGKANSPLHF. CDR3 bases: TGTGCCAGCAGCGTAATCTTATCGGGCAAGGCTAATTCACCCCTCCACTTT.

V gene TRBV6-5 combines with J gene TRBJ1-4, with D possibly matching TRBD1 (5 bases). Germline CDR1 is MNHEY and CDR2 is SVGAGI. V was cut by 6 bases and J by 0 bases, with 8 bases left in between. The CDR3 is 14 amino acids. CDR3 residues: CASRTGATNEKLFF. The CDR3 nucleotides read TGTGCCAGCAGAACAGGCGCAACTAATGAAAAACTGTTTTTT.

The V call is TRBV5-6, the J call TRBJ1-1; D is perhaps TRBD1 (6 bases). CDR1 and CDR2 from the germline V gene are SGHDT and YYEEEE. CDR3 length: 13 residues. V was shortened by 5 bases and J by 1 base, with 9 bases between the two germline ends. The CDR3 spells CASRGGKNTEAFF. As DNA, the CDR3 is TGTGCCAGCAGAGGGGGGAAGAACACTGAAGCTTTCTTT.

The gene calls are TRBV6-6 and TRBJ1-2, with no clear D. The germline CDR1 and CDR2 sequences are MNHNY and SVGAGI (reference sequence). V was clipped by 8 bases and J by 0 bases, with 13 bases between them. The CDR3 consists of 14 residues. CDR3 region: CASRVRGSNYGYTF. CDR3 DNA: TGTGCCAGCCGGGTTCGAGGGTCTAACTATGGCTACACCTTC.

This rearrangement joins TRBV7-2 to TRBJ1-5, with D hard to call. CDR3 length: 12 residues. Trimming took 5 bases from V and 6 from J, leaving 8 bases between them. Looked up from germline, CDR1 is SGHTA and CDR2 is FQGNSA. The CDR3 nucleotides are TGTGCCAGCAGCGATCGGAGTCAGCCCCAGCATTTT. It translates to CASSDRSQPQHF.

In regard to this clone: A much larger clone lies a single base off, so this may be a read error. Other DNA sequences in this specimen translate into the identical CDR3. The chain has TRBV7-9 and TRBJ1-1; D is uncertain. The CDR3 covers 14 residues. The V end was cut by 1 base, the J end by 1 base, with 7 bases between. CDR1 is SEHNR, CDR2 FQNEAQ, per germline (reference sequence). CDR3 DNA: TGTGCCAGCAGCTTAGGGACGGAGAACACTGAAGCTTTCTTT. This sequence encodes CASSLGTENTEAFF.

The V and J genes are TRBV10-3 and TRBJ2-1, with TRBD2 matching 7 bases. This CDR3 comprises 16 residues. The V segment lost 0 bases and the J segment 7 bases; nucleotides outside the gene matches: 9. CDR1 ENHRY and CDR2 SYGVKD come from the germline V gene. The CDR3 DNA sequence: TGTGCCATCAGTGAGTCGGGGGGGACGCCCTTAAATGAGCAGTTCTTC. Translating gives CAISESGGTPLNEQFF.

This clone was found once. Different DNA sequences within this sample yield the same CDR3. The V gene is TRBV30, the J gene TRBJ1-4; D not certain. CDR1 is GTSNPN, CDR2 SVGIG, per germline (reference sequence). This CDR3 region has 11 residues. Trimming shortened V by 4 bases and J by 5 bases, and 5 bases separated the two germline ends. The CDR3 bases are TGTGCCTGGAAGGGAAATGAAAAACTGTTTTTT. Its translation: CAWKGNEKLFF.